This T cell receptor beta chain was found in a study of PD-1 blockade in classical Hodgkin lymphoma. Across the study: Patients were infused with nivolumab 3 mg/kg every 2 weeks.

Turning to this clone: What it binds is unknown.

Time point: cycle 4 day 1 (C4D1), after 5 to 7 weeks of nivolumab. Brentuximab vedotin exposure varied among the patients, all of whom had relapsed after autologous stem cell transplantation. It was by magnetic negative selection that CD8+ T cells were isolated from thawed PBMCs. Study-wide results and limits: A reduction in baseline TCR diversity was reportedly seen in newly diagnosed patients relative to healthy donors. Any patient who commenced nivolumab under 1 year after ASCT was excluded.

CDR3 length: 16 amino acids. The germline V gene encodes CDR1 SEHNR and CDR2 FQNEAQ (reference sequence). Trimming removed 5 bases at V and 8 bases at J, with 21 bases between. TCRdb keeps only in-frame clones here, not all; method: immunoSEQ multiplex PCR. The sample consists of some 18,000 clones, about 85% of them appearing once. This specimen consisted of CD8+ T cells from blood, obtained before the fourth cycle of nivolumab. The chain couples TRBV7-9 to TRBJ1-4; the D gene is possibly TRBD1 (6 bases). This clonotype was sampled from a human donor with classical Hodgkin lymphoma. DNA of the CDR3: TGTGCCAGCAGCCCCCTGCAATACAGGGAAAGCGAAAAACTGTTTTTT. Residues: CASSPLQYRESEKLFF.